This TCR beta chain was recorded in a study of blood T cell repertoires in COVID-19. Study summary: The United States, Italy and Spain were the sources of the acute and convalescent COVID-19 samples.

Original methodology: Estimation of nucleated cell counts relied on the amplification of reference gene primers. Repertoires were generated with immunoSEQ multiplex PCR, while TCRdb's copy carries only in-frame clones and drops some. V, J and clone size are those of that table, while D and trimming were read from the DNA. The repertoire includes 350,000 or so clones, approximately 90% of them detected once, and under 2% sits in the top ten. This CDR3 is built from 13 residues. The germline gives CDR1 MNHEY, CDR2 SMNVEV (reference sequence). The V and J ends lost 5 bases and 6 bases respectively, with 12 bases between them.

The V call is TRBV27, the J call TRBJ2-3; D gene uncertain. This clonotype originated in a woman under 40 with COVID-19, enrolled during active disease. Specimen: peripheral blood. CDR3 DNA: TGTGCCAGCAGTAAGTTTAGTGTGGATACGCAGTATTTT. This sequence encodes CASSKFSVDTQYF.